What follows are 3 T cell receptor beta chains derived from one specimen sequenced in a study of blood T cell repertoires in COVID-19. Libraries were prepared by immunoSEQ multiplex PCR; TCRdb keeps only in-frame clonotypes and omits some of them. The sample records roughly 69,000 clones, about 88% being singletons. Input material: peripheral blood. These receptors were obtained from a human donor in a cohort sampled during active COVID-19.

This sequence joins TRBV6-1 and TRBJ1-1, with 8 bases that match TRBD1. CDR3 length: 15 amino acids. Germline V CDR1 and CDR2: MNHNS, SASEGT. Trimming removed 0 bases from V and 8 bases from J; junction bases left unmatched: 8. In nucleotides, the CDR3 is TGTGCCAGCAGTGAAGCGCAAACAGGGGGACGGGAAGCTTTCTTT. Its protein is CASSEAQTGGREAFF.

The chain links TRBV4-1 to TRBJ2-5, with 8 positions matching TRBD1. This CDR3 comprises 17 residues. Trimming took 3 bases from V and 4 from J; bases not matched to a gene: 13. Germline V CDR1 and CDR2: MGHRA, YSYEKL. CDR3: CASSHGTGGFLGETQYF. The CDR3 region has the DNA TGCGCCAGCAGCCACGGGACAGGAGGTTTCCTTGGAGAGACCCAGTACTTC.

The V and J genes are TRBV5-1 and TRBJ2-1, with TRBD2 identical over 7 bases. The CDR3 is made up of 14 amino acids. V lost 0 bases to trimming and J lost 7 bases; unmatched junction nucleotides: 4. CDR1 is SGHRS and CDR2 is YFSETQ in the germline V gene. DNA of the CDR3: TGCGCCAGCAGCTTGGGACTAGCAGGGAATGAGCAGTTCTTC. Its translation is CASSLGLAGNEQFF.